The rows below give T cell receptor beta chains drawn from one sample of a study of blood T cells in healthy people across ages. TCRdb reprocessed the 5' RACE reads via MiXCR and lists one record per CDR3 protein. The table has around 1,000,000 distinct CDR3 sequences, 35% to 45% seen once. The sequenced sample was blood. All receptors come from a man younger than 30 in good health. Both conserved end residues are part of each CDR3. Fields, in order: V gene, J gene, clone size, CDR3 protein. A clone size is listed for some rows: how often the clone was seen (once, few, many), or a class if it is expanded.

v_gene: TRBV4-3
j_gene: TRBJ2-5
abundance: many
CDR3aa: CASSQDLDRQETQYF

v_gene: TRBV3-1
j_gene: TRBJ1-1
abundance: NA
CDR3aa: CASSQSGGVTEAFF

v_gene: TRBV10-3
j_gene: TRBJ2-3
abundance: few
CDR3aa: CAISESDRSTDTQYF

v_gene: TRBV29-1
j_gene: TRBJ1-4
abundance: NA
CDR3aa: CSVGGRMDEKLFF

v_gene: TRBV7-9
j_gene: TRBJ1-4
abundance: NA
CDR3aa: CASSDTGAREKLFF

v_gene: TRBV12-3/TRBV12-4
j_gene: TRBJ2-2
abundance: NA
CDR3aa: CASRDYAGSRELFF

v_gene: TRBV29-1
j_gene: TRBJ1-4
abundance: NA
CDR3aa: CSAAAGEKLFF

v_gene: TRBV4-2
j_gene: TRBJ1-4
abundance: NA
CDR3aa: CASSQWDFSNEKLFF

v_gene: TRBV4-3
j_gene: NA
abundance: NA
CDR3aa: CASSQRIGDLIDEQYF

v_gene: TRBV11-1
j_gene: TRBJ1-2
abundance: NA
CDR3aa: CASSLEPAYGYTF

v_gene: TRBV4-2
j_gene: TRBJ2-7
abundance: NA
CDR3aa: CASSFLRTGNYEQYF

v_gene: TRBV7-9
j_gene: TRBJ1-2
abundance: many
CDR3aa: CASSPGATYGYTF

v_gene: TRBV20-1
j_gene: TRBJ2-5
abundance: few
CDR3aa: CSAGQLAGAQETQYF

v_gene: TRBV12-3/TRBV12-4
j_gene: TRBJ2-7
abundance: NA
CDR3aa: CASSSGQGLRYEQYF

v_gene: TRBV5-1
j_gene: TRBJ2-3
abundance: few
CDR3aa: CASESENTQYF

v_gene: TRBV20-1
j_gene: TRBJ2-7
abundance: NA
CDR3aa: CSARQTGGYNEQYF

v_gene: TRBV29-1
j_gene: TRBJ2-3
abundance: few
CDR3aa: CSVRQGGSDTQYF

v_gene: TRBV21-1
j_gene: TRBJ2-7
abundance: few
CDR3aa: CASSIPSGESYEQYF

v_gene: TRBV11-3
j_gene: TRBJ2-1
abundance: few
CDR3aa: CASSLGRGWYNEQFF

v_gene: TRBV9
j_gene: TRBJ2-1
abundance: few
CDR3aa: CASSDPHQGGEQFF

v_gene: TRBV5-1
j_gene: TRBJ1-1
abundance: NA
CDR3aa: CASSLGQNNVGTEAFF

v_gene: TRBV9
j_gene: TRBJ2-7
abundance: NA
CDR3aa: CASSVGSRMEVYEQYF

v_gene: TRBV25-1
j_gene: TRBJ1-6
abundance: NA
CDR3aa: CASSEIEQGFNSPLHF

v_gene: TRBV19
j_gene: TRBJ1-5
abundance: NA
CDR3aa: CASAHRDSNQPQHF

v_gene: TRBV6-5
j_gene: TRBJ1-6
abundance: NA
CDR3aa: CASSYLTGTQNSPLHF

v_gene: TRBV20-1
j_gene: TRBJ2-5
abundance: few
CDR3aa: CSAPLAGVEETQYF

v_gene: TRBV7-9
j_gene: TRBJ2-1
abundance: NA
CDR3aa: CASSLYGVTGGENEQFF

v_gene: TRBV7-9
j_gene: TRBJ1-1
abundance: NA
CDR3aa: CASTPQVMNTEAFF

v_gene: TRBV18
j_gene: TRBJ1-5
abundance: NA
CDR3aa: CASSRTADSKQPQHF

v_gene: TRBV4-3
j_gene: TRBJ1-2
abundance: many
CDR3aa: CASSQDRAMGYGYTF

v_gene: TRBV6-2/TRBV6-3
j_gene: TRBJ2-2
abundance: NA
CDR3aa: CASSYSTVGGELFF

v_gene: TRBV18
j_gene: TRBJ1-4
abundance: NA
CDR3aa: CASSPDRGHIREKLFF

v_gene: TRBV28
j_gene: TRBJ2-7
abundance: NA
CDR3aa: CASSAGQGFYEQYF

v_gene: TRBV20-1
j_gene: TRBJ1-5
abundance: NA
CDR3aa: CSARDRWTPYSNQPQHF

v_gene: TRBV5-1
j_gene: TRBJ1-5
abundance: NA
CDR3aa: CASSPGQGQQPQHF

v_gene: TRBV15
j_gene: TRBJ1-1
abundance: few
CDR3aa: CATSNGTGRKDTEAFF

v_gene: TRBV29-1
j_gene: TRBJ1-4
abundance: NA
CDR3aa: CSVPGQGEELFF

v_gene: TRBV29-1
j_gene: TRBJ2-1
abundance: many
CDR3aa: CSVGRTGRTEQFF

v_gene: TRBV2
j_gene: TRBJ2-6
abundance: once
CDR3aa: CASSRRTNPSGANVLIF

v_gene: TRBV7-3
j_gene: TRBJ2-1
abundance: NA
CDR3aa: CASSLIGTGGPSEQFF

v_gene: TRBV10-3
j_gene: TRBJ1-6
abundance: NA
CDR3aa: CAISGQGSNNSPLHF

v_gene: TRBV6-2/TRBV6-3
j_gene: TRBJ1-5
abundance: NA
CDR3aa: CASSYSMSRDRGNQPQHF

v_gene: TRBV12-3/TRBV12-4
j_gene: TRBJ2-3
abundance: NA
CDR3aa: CASSAGSGSRTDTQYF

v_gene: TRBV3-1
j_gene: TRBJ2-5
abundance: NA
CDR3aa: CASSQDGLAGGFGEQYF

v_gene: TRBV2
j_gene: TRBJ1-1
abundance: few
CDR3aa: CASSQGPATEAFF

v_gene: TRBV7-2
j_gene: TRBJ2-1
abundance: NA
CDR3aa: CASSLARTSSNEQFF

v_gene: TRBV9
j_gene: TRBJ2-1
abundance: few
CDR3aa: CASSVGVEQGAEQFF

v_gene: TRBV3-1
j_gene: TRBJ2-1
abundance: NA
CDR3aa: CASSLNAGQGGNEQFF

v_gene: TRBV4-1
j_gene: TRBJ1-1
abundance: NA
CDR3aa: CASSQEGGLNTEAFF

v_gene: TRBV6-2/TRBV6-3
j_gene: TRBJ1-1
abundance: few
CDR3aa: CASRWADIMDTEAFF

v_gene: TRBV7-9
j_gene: TRBJ1-5
abundance: NA
CDR3aa: CASSLDRGARSNQPQHF